This T cell receptor beta chain was sequenced during a study of T cells in Graves' hyperthyroidism and ophthalmopathy. General study points: Blood also contained most expanded thyroid clonotypes above 0.001.

Amplified regions were TCR beta CDR3 sequences from RNA transcripts. The HTBI set primed first-round TCR CDR3 RT-PCR. From the multiplex PCR reads, TCRdb called clonotypes with MiXCR, one entry per CDR3 protein. In the table there are about 340,000 distinct CDR3 sequences, approximately 22% of which are singletons. This clonotype was seen ten or more times. Its target is unknown. Between the trimmed V and J ends, which lost 3 bases and 1 base, there was a span of 6 bases. Per the germline V gene, CDR1 is SEHNR and CDR2 is FQNEAQ (reference sequence). The CDR3 consists of 13 residues. This clonotype was obtained from a woman aged 45-59 years with Graves' hyperthyroidism. The sample was blood. The rearrangement joins TRBV7-9 to TRBJ2-5; D remains unclear. Here the CDR3 reads CASSFQLQETQYF. In DNA form, the CDR3 reads TGTGCCAGCAGCTTCCAGCTCCAAGAGACCCAGTACTTC. Using reference TRBV7-9 and TRBJ2-5 for the parts outside the CDR3, the full variable domain is DTGVSQNPRHKITKRGQNVTFRCDPISEHNRLYWYRQTLGQGPEFLTYFQNEAQLEKSRLLSDRFSAERPKGSFSTLEIQRTEQGDSAMYLCASSFQLQETQYFGPGTRLLVL.